This is a list of T cell receptor beta chains from one sample in a study of T cells after posttransplantation cyclophosphamide. Profiling relied on immunoSEQ multiplex PCR, and the TCRdb table lists in-frame clones only, not all of them. The table shows more than 50,000 clones, with about 82% occurring only once. Sequencing input: PBMCs. The receptors come from a man aged 25 to 45 with a blood cancer, CMV-positive, and with a related stem cell donor. Both conserved end residues are part of each CDR3. The D gene is left open where the match is weak. For some rows the clone size is stated as once, few or many, or as a class when expanded; others skip it.

D	V	size	J	DNA	CDR3
TRBD2	TRBV10-3	few	TRBJ2-3	TGTGCCATCAGTGAGTGGACTAGCAGCACAGATACGCAGTATTTT	CAISEWTSSTDTQYF
TRBD2	TRBV6-7	-	TRBJ2-2	TGTGCCAGCAGTAACAACCTAACTCGCGATAGCGGGAGGGTAACCGGGGAGCTGTTTTTT	CASSNNLTRDSGRVTGELFF
-	TRBV4-3	-	TRBJ1-1	TGCGCCAGCAGCCAAGGTTCCGTGAACACTGAAGCTTTCTTT	CASSQGSVNTEAFF
-	TRBV11-2	once	TRBJ1-2	TGTGCCAGCAGCTTAGACAGTTTGACTCGGGGGACCTTC	CASSLDSLTRGTF
-	TRBV21-1	-	TRBJ2-5	TGTGCCAGCAGCAAAAGGAGGTCGACTCCGGGGGAAGAGACCCAGTACTTC	CASSKRRSTPGEETQYF
TRBD1	TRBV29-1	-	TRBJ1-2	TGCAGCGTTGGAGGGACAGGGGGCAGTTATAACTATGGCTACACCTTC	CSVGGTGGSYNYGYTF
TRBD1	TRBV5-8	-	TRBJ1-1	TGTGCCAGCAGCTTCCAGGGGGCGCCGGCTTTCTTT	CASSFQGAPAFF
-	TRBV2	-	TRBJ2-6	-	CASTFGANVLTF
TRBD1	TRBV28	-	TRBJ1-5	TGTGCCAGCAGTTTGGGACAGGGGTCAAATCAGCCCCAGCATTTT	CASSLGQGSNQPQHF
-	TRBV7-2	-	TRBJ2-2	TGTGCCAGCAGCTTATACAGGGACGGCACCGGGGAGCTGTTTTTT	CASSLYRDGTGELFF
TRBD1	TRBV7-2	-	TRBJ1-2	TGTGCCAGCAGCCCACCGAGACAGGGGACTAACTATGGCTACACCTTC	CASSPPRQGTNYGYTF
TRBD2	TRBV28	-	TRBJ2-1	TGTGCCAGCAAGAGCGGGAGGGGGACCTACAATGAGCAGTTCTTC	CASKSGRGTYNEQFF
TRBD2	TRBV6-1	-	TRBJ2-7	TGTGCCAGTAGCGGGAGATACGAGCAGTACTTC	CASSGRYEQYF
-	TRBV5-1	-	TRBJ1-5	TGCGCCAGCAGCCCGCTCTCAGGGAGCAATCAGCCCCAGCATTTT	CASSPLSGSNQPQHF
TRBD1	TRBV19	few	TRBJ2-7	TGTGCCAGTAGTTCCCGGACAGGGTTCGCCTACGAGCAGTACTTC	CASSSRTGFAYEQYF
TRBD2	TRBV7-3	-	TRBJ2-3	TGTGCCAGCAGCTCCCCGGGGCTAGCGGGAGGGCCGACAGATACGCAGTATTTT	CASSSPGLAGGPTDTQYF
-	TRBV6-6	-	TRBJ2-7	TGTGCCAGCAGTCGGTCGGCCGACTACTACGAGCAGTACTTC	CASSRSADYYEQYF
-	TRBV10-3	-	TRBJ2-7	TGTGCCATCAGTGAGGGGCGAGTGGGCTCCTACGAGCAGTACTTC	CAISEGRVGSYEQYF
-	TRBV5-4	-	TRBJ2-3	TGTGCCAGCAGCTTGGTGGGACATATCACAGATACGCAGTATTTT	CASSLVGHITDTQYF
-	TRBV6-5	-	TRBJ2-7	TGTGCCAGCAGTTACTCAGAGGGCTACGAGCAGTACTTC	CASSYSEGYEQYF
-	TRBV18	-	TRBJ1-1	TGTGCCAGCTCACCACCGGGGGCCCGGAACACTGAAGCTTTCTTT	CASSPPGARNTEAFF
-	TRBV5-1	-	TRBJ2-6	TGCGCCAGCAGCTTGGAGTCCGGGTCTGGGGCCAACGTCCTGACTTTC	CASSLESGSGANVLTF
TRBD2	TRBV18	-	TRBJ2-2	TGTGCCAGCTCTTACGGACTAGCGGGAATAGCCGGGGAGCTGTTTTTT	CASSYGLAGIAGELFF